This T cell receptor beta chain was found in a study of OX40 agonist ivuxolimab in advanced cancers. Regarding the research as a whole: Ivuxolimab was a fully human IgG2 agonistic monoclonal antibody targeting the costimulatory receptor OX40 (CD134). In the dose-escalation cohort, 82.7% of patients were male, and the mean age was approximately 60 years, with a range of about 23 to 85. Partial responses were achieved by three dose-escalation patients, of whom one had hepatocellular carcinoma and two had cutaneous melanoma. The purpose of peripheral TCRbeta sequencing was to test whether ivuxolimab changed TCR sequence diversity and led to clonal T-cell expansion. Prior anti-PD-1, anti-PD-L1 or anti-CTLA-4 therapy was permitted, and checkpoint inhibitors had been received by about 36% of dose-escalation patients. The paper describes the monotherapy dose-escalation part (N of about 55 patients) of the phase I trial of ivuxolimab. Among the approximately 50 dose-escalation patients, about 20 had hepatocellular carcinoma, 15 or so melanoma, 9 renal cell carcinoma and 9 head and neck cancer. Intravenous ivuxolimab was administered to patients every 2 weeks at six dose levels: 0.01, 0.1, 0.3, 1.5, 3 and 10 mg/kg.

V is clipped by 6 bases and J by 0 bases, and the sequence between their germline boundaries is 10 bases long. Inclusive of the bounding cysteine and phenylalanine, the CDR3 is 14 residues long. The read is trimmed to its CDR3 DNA, 42 bases read in frame from base 1. According to the germline V gene, CDR1 reads LGHNA and CDR2 reads YNFKEQ. General study outcomes and caveats: In the 0.1-3.0 mg/kg groups, partial responders were among the patients with the lowest normalized peripheral clonal expansion, particularly in CD8+ T cells. On average, CD8+ T cells showed more expanded clones than CD4+ T cells after ivuxolimab. At doses of 0.1 to 3.0 mg/kg, clonal expansion of both CD4+ and CD8+ blood T cells was observed from baseline to week 6. Low levels of normalized T-cell clonal expansion were also shown by some nonresponding patients. The antigen specificity of the peripheral T cells that underwent clonal expansion was not determined.

Patients with autoimmune disease history or receiving systemic immunosuppression were excluded from the trial. Peripheral blood for TCR sequencing was collected from all dose cohorts at baseline, on cycle 4 day 1, and on cycle 7 day 1. The samples were drawn from a first-in-human, open-label, multicenter phase I dose-escalation trial of ivuxolimab. The trial enrolled adults with locally advanced or metastatic head and neck squamous cell, hepatocellular, melanoma or renal cell carcinoma. CD4+ and CD8+ T cells were sorted separately from peripheral blood before TCR sequencing. As regards this clone: Its antigen has not been determined. Within one base of it there is no much larger clone, and no base qualities were kept.

Genomic DNA was isolated from the sorted cells so that the TCRbeta CDR3 region could be sequenced. TCRbeta CDR3 regions were sequenced using the immunoSEQ Assay. The clones in this table, taken by TCRdb from immuneACCESS, are in-frame only. Not every clone is retained; where verified, under half of the shortfall comes from an unresolved V gene, and the cause of the rest is unknown. The sample table lists about 45,000 clones, about 90% of them with a count of one. 6% of the sample goes to the ten largest clones. The V and J segments used are TRBV4-2 and TRBJ2-3, with TRBD2 perhaps the D gene, on 6 matching bases. The sequences come from CD4+ or CD8+ T cells sorted from blood, collected in a trial of the OX40 agonist ivuxolimab. The receptor's source is an adult with an advanced solid tumor such as melanoma, head and neck, liver or kidney cancer. The nucleotides are TGTGCCAGCAGGTCAGGGACTAGCACAGATACGCAGTATTTT. This yields the protein CASRSGTSTDTQYF.